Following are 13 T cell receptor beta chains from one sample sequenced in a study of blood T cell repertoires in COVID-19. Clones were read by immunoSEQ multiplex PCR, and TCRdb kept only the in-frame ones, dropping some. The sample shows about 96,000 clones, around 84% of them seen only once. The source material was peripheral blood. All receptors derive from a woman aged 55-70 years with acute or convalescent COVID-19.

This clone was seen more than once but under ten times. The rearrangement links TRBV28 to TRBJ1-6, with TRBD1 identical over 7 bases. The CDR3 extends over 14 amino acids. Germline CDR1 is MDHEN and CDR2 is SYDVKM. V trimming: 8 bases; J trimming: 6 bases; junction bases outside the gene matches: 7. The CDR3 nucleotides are TGTGCCAGCCTAAACAGGGGAAGTAATTCACCCCTCCACTTT. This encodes CASLNRGSNSPLHF.

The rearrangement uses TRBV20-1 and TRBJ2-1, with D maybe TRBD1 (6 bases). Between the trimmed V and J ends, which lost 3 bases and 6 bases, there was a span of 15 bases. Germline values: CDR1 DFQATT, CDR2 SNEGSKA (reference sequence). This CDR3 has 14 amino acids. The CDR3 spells CSASGRGSINEQFF. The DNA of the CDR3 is TGCAGTGCTAGTGGCAGGGGAAGTATCAATGAGCAGTTCTTC.

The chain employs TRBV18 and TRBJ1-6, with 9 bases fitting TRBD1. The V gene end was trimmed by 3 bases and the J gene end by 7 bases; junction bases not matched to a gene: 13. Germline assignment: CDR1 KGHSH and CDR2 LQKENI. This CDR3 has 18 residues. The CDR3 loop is CASSPLSRDREGNSPLHF. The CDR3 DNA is TGTGCCAGCTCACCGTTGTCCCGGGACAGGGAGGGAAATTCACCCCTCCACTTT. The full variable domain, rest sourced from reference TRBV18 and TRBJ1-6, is NAGVMQNPRHLVRRRGQEARLRCSPMKGHSHVYWYRQLPEEGLKFMVYLQKENIIDESGMPKERFSAEFPKEGPSILRIQQVVRGDSAAYFCASSPLSRDREGNSPLHFGNGTRLTVT.

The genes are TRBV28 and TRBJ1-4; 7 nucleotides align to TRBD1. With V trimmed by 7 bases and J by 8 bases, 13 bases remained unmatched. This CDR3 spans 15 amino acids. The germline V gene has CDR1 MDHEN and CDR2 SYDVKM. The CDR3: CASTWRGTAGEKLFF. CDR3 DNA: TGTGCCAGCACCTGGAGAGGGACAGCAGGAGAAAAACTGTTTTTT.

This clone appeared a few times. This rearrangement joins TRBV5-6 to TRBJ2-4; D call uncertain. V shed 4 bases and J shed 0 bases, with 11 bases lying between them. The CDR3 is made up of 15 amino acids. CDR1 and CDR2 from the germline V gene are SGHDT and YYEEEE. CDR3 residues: CASSQQLSAKNIQYF. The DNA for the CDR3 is TGTGCCAGCAGCCAACAGCTATCAGCCAAAAACATTCAGTACTTC.

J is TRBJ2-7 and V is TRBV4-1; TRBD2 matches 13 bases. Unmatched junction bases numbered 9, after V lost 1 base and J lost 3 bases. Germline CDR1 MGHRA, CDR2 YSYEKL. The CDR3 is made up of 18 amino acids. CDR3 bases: TGCGCCAGCAGCCAAGGTGAACTAGCGGGGGGGCGACACTACGAGCAGTACTTC. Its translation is CASSQGELAGGRHYEQYF.

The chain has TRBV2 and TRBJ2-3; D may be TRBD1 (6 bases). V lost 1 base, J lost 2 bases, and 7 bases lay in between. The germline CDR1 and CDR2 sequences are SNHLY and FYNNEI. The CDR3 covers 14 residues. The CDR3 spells CASSEVGATDTQYF. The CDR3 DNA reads TGTGCCAGCAGTGAAGTGGGGGCCACAGATACGCAGTATTTT.

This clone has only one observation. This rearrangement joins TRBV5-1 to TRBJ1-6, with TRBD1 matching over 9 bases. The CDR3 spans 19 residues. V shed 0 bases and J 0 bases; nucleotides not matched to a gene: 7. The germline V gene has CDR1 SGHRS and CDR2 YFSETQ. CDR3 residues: CASSLGGTGPSSYNSPLHF. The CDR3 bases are TGCGCCAGCAGCTTGGGGGGGACAGGGCCGAGCTCCTATAATTCACCCCTCCACTTT.

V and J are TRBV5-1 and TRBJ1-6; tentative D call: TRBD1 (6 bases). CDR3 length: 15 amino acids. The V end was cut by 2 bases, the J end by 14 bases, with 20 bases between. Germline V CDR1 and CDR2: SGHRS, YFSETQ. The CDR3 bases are TGCGCCAGCAGCTTCAAAGGGGGTGATACATGGACCCTCCACTTT. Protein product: CASSFKGGDTWTLHF.

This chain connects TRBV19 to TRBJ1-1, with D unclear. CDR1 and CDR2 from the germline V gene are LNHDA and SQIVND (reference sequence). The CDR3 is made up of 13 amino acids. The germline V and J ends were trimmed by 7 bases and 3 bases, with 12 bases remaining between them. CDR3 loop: CASNRGSHTEAFF. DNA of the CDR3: TGTGCCAGTAATCGGGGATCCCACACTGAAGCTTTCTTT.

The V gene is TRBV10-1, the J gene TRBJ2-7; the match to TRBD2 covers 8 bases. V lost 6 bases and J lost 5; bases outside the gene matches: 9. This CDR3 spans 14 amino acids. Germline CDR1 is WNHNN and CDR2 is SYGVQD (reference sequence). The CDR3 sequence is CASRVKAGVNEQYF. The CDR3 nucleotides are TGCGCCAGCAGGGTTAAAGCGGGGGTTAACGAGCAGTACTTC.

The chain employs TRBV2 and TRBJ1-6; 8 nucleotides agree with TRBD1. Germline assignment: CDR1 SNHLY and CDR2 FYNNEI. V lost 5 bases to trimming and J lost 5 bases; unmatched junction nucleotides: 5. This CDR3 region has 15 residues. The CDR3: CASSSDRGNNSPLHF. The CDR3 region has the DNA TGTGCCAGCAGTTCCGACAGGGGCAATAATTCACCCCTCCACTTT.

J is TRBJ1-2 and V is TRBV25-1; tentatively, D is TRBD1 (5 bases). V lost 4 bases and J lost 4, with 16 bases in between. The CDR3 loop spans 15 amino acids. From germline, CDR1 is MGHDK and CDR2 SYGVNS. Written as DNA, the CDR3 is TGTGCCAGCAGTGCTATGGACAACCCAGCCTATGGCTACACCTTC. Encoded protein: CASSAMDNPAYGYTF.